These T cell receptor beta chains were read from a single sample in a study of blood T cell dynamics during melanoma immunotherapy. Using immunoSEQ multiplex PCR, the repertoire was profiled, and TCRdb retains in-frame clones only, with some absent. The profile shows several thousand clones, around 85% of them singletons. Source: blood, taken from a patient treated with checkpoint blockade. Every receptor here comes from a human donor with melanoma. The CDR3 runs from the conserved cysteine through the conserved F or W. A D gene is named only where the DNA matches it firmly. Clone size is not always given. Where it is, it says once, few, many or a class for expanded clones.

size: NA; D: TRBD1; J: TRBJ2-7; V: TRBV5-1; CDR3: CASSETGTENPYEQYF; DNA: TGCGCCAGCAGCGAAACCGGGACAGAGAACCCCTACGAGCAGTACTTC
size: few; D: NA; J: TRBJ2-3; V: TRBV7-3; CDR3: CASSRRADTQYF; DNA: TGTGCCAGCAGCCGTAGGGCAGATACGCAGTATTTT
size: NA; D: TRBD1; J: TRBJ2-5; V: TRBV7-3; CDR3: CASSSQGVQETQYF; DNA: TGTGCCAGCAGCTCCCAGGGGGTCCAAGAGACCCAGTACTTC
size: NA; D: NA; J: TRBJ2-7; V: TRBV30; CDR3: CAWSVGTDYSYEQYF; DNA: TGTGCCTGGAGTGTCGGGACGGATTACTCCTACGAGCAGTACTTC
size: NA; D: NA; J: TRBJ1-2; V: TRBV5-4; CDR3: CASSLANGYTF; DNA: TGTGCCAGCAGCTTGGCGAACGGCTACACCTTC
size: once; D: NA; J: TRBJ1-3; V: TRBV11-1; CDR3: CASSLRMERNTIYF; DNA: TGTGCCAGCAGCCTGCGGATGGAGCGAAACACCATATATTTT
size: NA; D: TRBD2; J: TRBJ2-3; V: TRBV6-5; CDR3: CAYPTSESTDTQYF; DNA: TGTGCCTACCCGACTAGCGAGAGCACAGATACGCAGTATTTT
size: NA; D: NA; J: TRBJ1-3; V: TRBV7-2; CDR3: CASSFTRGGYSGNTIYF; DNA: TGTGCCAGCAGCTTTACTCGGGGAGGGTACTCTGGAAACACCATATATTTT
size: NA; D: NA; J: TRBJ2-5; V: TRBV19; CDR3: CASSIRETQYF; DNA: TGTGCCAGTAGTATAAGGGAGACCCAGTACTTC
size: NA; D: NA; J: TRBJ2-4; V: TRBV5-5; CDR3: CASSLGGPKNIQYF; DNA: TGTGCCAGCAGCTTGGGGGGTCCCAAAAACATTCAGTACTTC
size: NA; D: TRBD1; J: TRBJ2-1; V: TRBV6-4; CDR3: CASSLDRGDEQFF; DNA: TGTGCCAGCAGTTTGGACAGGGGCGATGAGCAGTTCTTC
size: NA; D: NA; J: TRBJ2-7; V: TRBV7-9; CDR3: CASSQDTGEQYF; DNA: TGTGCCAGCAGCCAGGACACGGGCGAGCAGTACTTC
size: NA; D: NA; J: TRBJ2-1; V: TRBV7-7; CDR3: CASSLTLREPQFF; DNA: TGTGCTAGCAGCTTAACCCTCCGGGAGCCGCAGTTCTTC
size: NA; D: TRBD2; J: TRBJ2-1; V: TRBV11-3; CDR3: CASSFGLAGWNEQFF; DNA: TGTGCCAGCAGCTTCGGACTAGCGGGATGGAATGAGCAGTTCTTC
size: NA; D: TRBD2; J: TRBJ2-7; V: TRBV19; CDR3: CASIGEGIHEQYF; DNA: TGTGCCAGCATAGGGGAGGGTATCCACGAGCAGTACTTC
size: NA; D: TRBD2; J: TRBJ2-2; V: TRBV6-5; CDR3: CASSYLAVNTGELFF; DNA: TGTGCCAGCAGTTACCTAGCGGTGAACACCGGGGAGCTGTTTTTT
size: NA; D: NA; J: TRBJ1-4; V: TRBV30; CDR3: CAWSVLIGSTNEKLFF; DNA: TGTGCCTGGAGTGTACTAATAGGATCAACTAATGAAAAACTGTTTTTT
size: NA; D: NA; J: TRBJ2-3; V: TRBV5-4; CDR3: CASSAGYSTDTQYF; DNA: TGTGCCAGCAGCGCCGGATATTCTACAGATACGCAGTATTTT
size: NA; D: NA; J: TRBJ1-5; V: TRBV5-8; CDR3: CASSQESGDSNQPQHF; DNA: TGTGCCAGCAGCCAAGAATCGGGAGATAGCAATCAGCCCCAGCATTTT
size: few; D: NA; J: TRBJ2-7; V: TRBV7-9; CDR3: CASSHSSAYEQYF; DNA: TGTGCCAGCAGCCACTCTAGCGCCTACGAGCAGTACTTC
size: NA; D: TRBD2; J: TRBJ2-1; V: TRBV7-3; CDR3: CASSFSGRSRGEQFF; DNA: TGTGCCAGCAGCTTTAGCGGGAGGTCCAGAGGGGAGCAGTTCTTC
size: NA; D: TRBD2; J: TRBJ2-2; V: TRBV28; CDR3: CASSPGLAGVGGELFF; DNA: TGTGCCAGCAGTCCAGGACTAGCGGGAGTCGGCGGGGAGCTGTTTTTT
size: NA; D: NA; J: TRBJ1-1; V: TRBV6-1; CDR3: CASSAPGGGSAFF; DNA: TGTGCCAGCAGTGCGCCCGGGGGCGGTTCAGCTTTCTTT
size: NA; D: TRBD1; J: TRBJ1-4; V: TRBV11-3; CDR3: CASSFRGTGVSPNEKLFF; DNA: TGTGCCAGCAGCTTCCGAGGGACAGGGGTTTCTCCTAATGAAAAACTGTTTTTT
size: NA; D: NA; J: TRBJ2-4; V: TRBV9; CDR3: CASSVVEGYIQYF; DNA: TGTGCCAGCAGCGTAGTGGAGGGTTACATTCAGTACTTC
size: once; D: TRBD1; J: TRBJ1-1; V: TRBV7-3; CDR3: CASSLIAGQDENTEAFF; DNA: TGTGCCAGCAGCTTGATCGCGGGACAGGATGAGAACACTGAAGCTTTCTTT
size: NA; D: NA; J: TRBJ1-5; V: TRBV18; CDR3: CASSPGTNQPQHF; DNA: TGTGCCAGCTCACCTGGGACCAATCAGCCCCAGCATTTT
size: NA; D: TRBD2; J: TRBJ2-3; V: TRBV6-5; CDR3: CASRASGRADDTQYF; DNA: TGTGCCAGCAGGGCTAGCGGGAGGGCCGATGATACGCAGTATTTT
size: NA; D: TRBD1; J: TRBJ2-3; V: TRBV5-1; CDR3: CASSTQGGTDTQYF; DNA: TGCGCCAGCAGCACCCAGGGGGGCACAGATACGCAGTATTTT